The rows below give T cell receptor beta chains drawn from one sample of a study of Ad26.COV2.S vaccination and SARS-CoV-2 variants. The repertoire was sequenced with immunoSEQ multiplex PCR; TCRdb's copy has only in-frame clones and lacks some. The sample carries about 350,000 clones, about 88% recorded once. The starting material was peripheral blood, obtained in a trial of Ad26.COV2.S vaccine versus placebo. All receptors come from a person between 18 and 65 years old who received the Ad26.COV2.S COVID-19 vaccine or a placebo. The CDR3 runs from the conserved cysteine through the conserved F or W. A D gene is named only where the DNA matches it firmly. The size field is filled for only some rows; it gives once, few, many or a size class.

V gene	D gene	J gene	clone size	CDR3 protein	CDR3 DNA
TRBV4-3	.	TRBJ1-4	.	CASSLGKGWSNEKLFF	TGCGCCAGCAGCTTAGGGAAGGGCTGGTCTAATGAAAAACTGTTTTTT
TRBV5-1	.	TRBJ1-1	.	CASSPGEPLTNTEAFF	TGCGCCAGCAGTCCCGGGGAGCCGCTAACGAACACTGAAGCTTTCTTT
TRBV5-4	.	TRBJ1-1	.	CASSAPGILNTEAFF	TGTGCCAGCAGCGCCCCCGGGATCCTAAACACTGAAGCTTTCTTT
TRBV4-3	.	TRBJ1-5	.	CASSQDLLSGSAGNQPQHF	TGCGCCAGCAGCCAAGATTTATTATCGGGGTCGGCGGGCAATCAGCCCCAGCATTTT
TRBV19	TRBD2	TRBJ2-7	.	CASSRTASGKSEQYF	TGTGCCAGTAGTAGAACCGCTAGCGGGAAGAGCGAGCAGTACTTC
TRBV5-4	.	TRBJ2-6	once	CASSSYLGVSPGANVLTF	TGTGCCAGCAGCTCCTACTTGGGTGTCAGCCCTGGGGCCAACGTCCTGACTTTC
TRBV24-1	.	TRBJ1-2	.	CATSDQGYGYTF	TGTGCCACCAGTGATCAGGGGTATGGCTACACCTTC
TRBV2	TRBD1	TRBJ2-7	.	CASSETGSHEQYF	TGTGCCAGCAGTGAGACAGGGAGCCACGAGCAGTACTTC
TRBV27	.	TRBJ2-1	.	CASSFSSLAPNEQFF	TGTGCCAGCAGTTTTTCCTCCCTAGCTCCGAATGAGCAGTTCTTC
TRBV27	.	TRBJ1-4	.	CASSLNRYEKLFF	TGTGCCAGCAGTTTAAACCGATATGAAAAACTGTTTTTT
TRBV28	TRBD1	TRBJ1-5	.	CASSFRAGGPGSNQPQHF	TGTGCCAGCAGTTTCAGGGCAGGGGGTCCTGGCAGCAATCAGCCCCAGCATTTT
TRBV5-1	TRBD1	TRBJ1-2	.	CASNHRGTNYGYTF	TGCGCCAGCAACCACAGGGGAACGAACTATGGCTACACCTTC
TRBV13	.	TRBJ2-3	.	CASSSSSTDTQYF	TGTGCCAGCAGCTCCTCGAGCACAGATACGCAGTATTTT
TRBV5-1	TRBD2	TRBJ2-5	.	CASSVTGTSGRETQYF	TGCGCCAGCAGCGTGACCGGGACTAGCGGGAGAGAGACCCAGTACTTC
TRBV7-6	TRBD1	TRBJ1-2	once	CASSPGQGPYYGYTF	TGTGCCAGCAGCCCGGGACAGGGGCCCTACTATGGCTACACCTTC
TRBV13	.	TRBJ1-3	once	CASKTAGAGNTIYF	TGTGCCAGCAAGACCGCGGGAGCTGGAAACACCATATATTTT